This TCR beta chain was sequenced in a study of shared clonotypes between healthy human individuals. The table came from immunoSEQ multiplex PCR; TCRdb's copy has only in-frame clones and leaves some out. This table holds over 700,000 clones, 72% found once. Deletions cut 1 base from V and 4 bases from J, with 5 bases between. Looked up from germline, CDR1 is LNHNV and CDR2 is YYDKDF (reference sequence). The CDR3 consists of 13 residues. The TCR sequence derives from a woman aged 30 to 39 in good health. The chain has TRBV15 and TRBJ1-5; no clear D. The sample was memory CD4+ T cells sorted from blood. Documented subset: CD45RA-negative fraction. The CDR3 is CATSRVRNQPQHF. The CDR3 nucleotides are TGTGCCACCAGCAGAGTGAGGAATCAGCCCCAGCATTTT.